This entry features one TCR beta chain sequence. The antigen remains undetermined. The entry originates in a study of T cell responses to AZD1222 COVID-19 vaccine. Study-wide points: Vaccine-associated CD4 TCRs ranged over spike, dominating at 160-218 and 743-854. Spike-specific TCR breadth and depth went up after people got two AZD1222 doses.

Measured with immunoSEQ multiplex PCR; TCRdb has only the in-frame clones, and not every one. Counted here are roughly 110,000 clones, 87% occurring once; the ten biggest clones make up roughly 4.3%. After removal of 2 bases from V and 5 bases from J, the junction contained 9 bases not matched to a gene. This CDR3 region has 16 residues. The germline gives CDR1 SGDLS, CDR2 YYNGEE. The sequence came from an adult in good health. The V call is TRBV9, the J call TRBJ2-3; 9 nucleotides agree with TRBD2. Sequences were derived from peripheral blood, sampled on day 0 of AZD1222 vaccination. CDR3 sequence: CASSVEAGGAGDTQYF. In DNA form, the CDR3 reads TGTGCCAGCAGCGTGGAAGCGGGGGGCGCGGGAGATACGCAGTATTTT.